This T cell receptor beta chain came from a study of T cells after yellow fever vaccination. TCRdb independently ran MiXCR on the 5' RACE reads; one entry per CDR3 protein. The repertoire holds about 400,000 distinct CDR3 sequences, with 6.2% as singletons. Germline V CDR1 and CDR2: MNHNS, SASEGT. This CDR3 has 13 residues. V was cut by 3 bases and J by 8 bases, with 13 bases left in between. The origin of this receptor is a man aged 25-45 years who received the YFV17D yellow fever vaccine. Sequenced here: PBMCs, sampled 5 days after the yellow fever booster vaccination. The chain employs TRBV6-1 and TRBJ1-2, with TRBD1 as a possible D gene (5 bases). The CDR3 loop reads CASSEEPGSGYTF. DNA for the CDR3: TGTGCCAGCAGTGAGGAGCCAGGGAGCGGCTACACCTTC.